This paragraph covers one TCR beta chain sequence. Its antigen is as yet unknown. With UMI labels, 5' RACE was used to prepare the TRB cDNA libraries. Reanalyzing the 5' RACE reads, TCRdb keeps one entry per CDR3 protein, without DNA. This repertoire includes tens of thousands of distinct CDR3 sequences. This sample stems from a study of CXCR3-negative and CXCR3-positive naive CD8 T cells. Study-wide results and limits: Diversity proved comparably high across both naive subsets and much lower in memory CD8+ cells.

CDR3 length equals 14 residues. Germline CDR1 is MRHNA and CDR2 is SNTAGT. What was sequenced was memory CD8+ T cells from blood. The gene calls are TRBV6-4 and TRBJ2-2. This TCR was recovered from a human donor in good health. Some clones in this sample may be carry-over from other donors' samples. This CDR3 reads CASSERADTGELFF.